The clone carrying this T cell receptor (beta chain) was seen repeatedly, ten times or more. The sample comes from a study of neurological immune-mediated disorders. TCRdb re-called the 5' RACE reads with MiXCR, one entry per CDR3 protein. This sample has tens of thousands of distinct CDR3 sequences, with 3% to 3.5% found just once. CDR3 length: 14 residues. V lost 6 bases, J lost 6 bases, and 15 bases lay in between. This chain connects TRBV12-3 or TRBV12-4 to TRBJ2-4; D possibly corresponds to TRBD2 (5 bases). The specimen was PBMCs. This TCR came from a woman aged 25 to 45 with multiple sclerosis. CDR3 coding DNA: TGTGCCAGCAGGCCAGGACTTCCCGGAAACATTCAGTACTTC. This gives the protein CASRPGLPGNIQYF.